These 25 T cell receptor beta chains were sequenced from one sample in a study of blood T cell repertoires in COVID-19. Sequenced by immunoSEQ multiplex PCR; TCRdb stores in-frame clones only, minus some. The repertoire includes some 120,000 clones, more than 80% of them detected once, and roughly 4.5% sits in the top ten. Source material: peripheral blood. The source is a human donor in a cohort sampled during active COVID-19.

J is TRBJ2-6 and V is TRBV12-5; 8 bases align to TRBD1. After removal of 1 base from V and 4 bases from J, the junction contained 3 bases not matched to a gene. CDR3 length: 16 amino acids. Germline loops: CDR1 LGHNT, CDR2 FRNRAP. In DNA form, the CDR3 reads TGTGCTAGTGGTTTGGATCAGGGGGCCGGGGCCAACGTCCTGACTTTC. Its translation is CASGLDQGAGANVLTF.

The V gene is TRBV19, the J gene TRBJ1-4; 10 nucleotides agree with TRBD1. The V gene end was trimmed by 3 bases and the J gene end by 7 bases; junction bases not matched to a gene: 2. Germline CDR1 LNHDA, CDR2 SQIVND (reference sequence). This CDR3 region has 14 residues. Written as DNA, the CDR3 is TGTGCCAGTAGTATGGACAGGGGGACTGAAAAACTGTTTTTT. This translates into CASSMDRGTEKLFF. Full variable domain (remainder filled in from reference TRBV19 and TRBJ1-4): DGGITQSPKYLFRKEGQNVTLSCEQNLNHDAMYWYRQDPGQGLRLIYYSQIVNDFQKGDIAEGYSVSREKKESFPLTVTSAQKNPTAFYLCASSMDRGTEKLFFGSGTQLSVL.

The chain couples TRBV7-2 to TRBJ2-2, with 7 bases identical to TRBD2. CDR1 is SGHTA, CDR2 FQGNSA, per germline. The J segment lost 4 bases and the V segment lost 1 base, leaving 9 bases of the junction unmatched. The CDR3 is 17 amino acids. In DNA, the CDR3 is TGTGCCAGCAGCTTAGAATGGAAAGCGGGAATCACCGGGGAGCTGTTTTTT. Amino acids: CASSLEWKAGITGELFF.

The chain employs TRBV2 and TRBJ1-3; 7 bases align to TRBD1. CDR1 is SNHLY and CDR2 is FYNNEI in the germline V gene. The V and J ends lost 4 bases and 4 bases, in that order; junction bases with no gene match: 16. The CDR3 length is 18 residues. The CDR3 region has the DNA TGTGCCAGCAGTGTGCCCGGGACAGCCGGTCCTACGGGAAACACCATATATTTT. Amino acids: CASSVPGTAGPTGNTIYF.

This chain links TRBV12-5 with TRBJ2-7; TRBD1 aligns across 8 bases. This CDR3 comprises 15 residues. Germline loops: CDR1 LGHNT, CDR2 FRNRAP. Germline trimming cut 5 bases from V and 4 bases from J; bases unmatched to any gene: 10. CDR3 residues: CASGRDRPSLYEQYV. The CDR3 DNA reads as TGTGCTAGTGGTAGGGACAGGCCCTCCTTATACGAGCAGTACGTC.

The chain couples TRBV7-9 to TRBJ1-6, with 10 bases matching TRBD1. Trimming removed 8 bases from V and 4 bases from J; junction bases left unmatched: 5. Germline V gene sequence: CDR1 SEHNR, CDR2 FQNEAQ (reference sequence). This CDR3 region has 15 residues. This chain's CDR3 is CASSTGGVYNSPLHF. The CDR3, as DNA: TGTGCCAGCTCGACAGGGGGCGTGTATAATTCACCCCTCCACTTT.

The chain is built from TRBV21-1 and TRBJ2-7; no DNA check was done on the table's D call, TRBD1. TRBV21-1 is annotated as a pseudogene. The CDR3 contains 14 residues. CDR3 sequence (DNA): TGTGCCAGCAGCCTCCGGGACATTACTATTTGGCAGTACGTC. Translated: CASSLRDITIWQYV.

This chain uses TRBV7-2 with TRBJ2-1; 9 bases agree with TRBD1. V shed 5 bases and J 6 bases; nucleotides not matched to a gene: 11. The CDR3 runs 16 residues. Germline CDR1 is SGHTA and CDR2 is FQGNSA. Written as DNA, the CDR3 is TGTGCCAGCAGCACCTATGGACAGGGGACTGTCAATGAGCAGTTCTTC. Encoded protein: CASSTYGQGTVNEQFF.

The chain carries TRBV7-8 and TRBJ1-1; maybe TRBD1 (5 bases). This CDR3 is built from 16 residues. Germline V CDR1 and CDR2: SGHVS, FQNEAQ. The V end lost 1 base, the J end lost 0 bases, and 12 bases lay between the germline ends. DNA for the CDR3: TGTGCCAGCAGCTTAGGGATGACAGTTATGAACACTGAAGCTTTCTTT. It specifies CASSLGMTVMNTEAFF.

CDR3 sequence reads: CASSQGQGTELNSPLHF. DNA for the CDR3: TGCGCCAGCAGCCAGGGACAGGGAACGGAACTGAATTCACCCCTCCACTTT. This chain joins TRBV4-1 and TRBJ1-6; 9 nucleotides agree with TRBD1. The CDR3 loop spans 17 amino acids. Germline V gene data show CDR1 as MGHRA and CDR2 as YSYEKL. The V segment lost 3 bases and the J segment 7 bases; nucleotides outside the gene matches: 10.

The rearrangement joins TRBV27 to TRBJ2-3; D is possibly TRBD2 (5 bases). CDR3 length: 13 residues. Trimming removed 4 bases at V and 4 bases at J, with 9 bases between. Per germline, CDR1 MNHEY and CDR2 SMNVEV (reference sequence). CDR3 region: CASSYPGADTQYF. The CDR3 DNA sequence: TGTGCCAGCAGTTACCCCGGGGCAGATACGCAGTATTTT.

The V and J genes are TRBV5-4 and TRBJ1-1; tentative D call: TRBD1 (5 bases). Germline CDR1 reads SGHNT; CDR2 reads YYREEE (reference sequence). Trimming stripped 0 bases from V and 5 bases from J, with 20 bases between. CDR3 length: 17 residues. CDR3 nucleotide sequence: TGTGCCAGCAGCTTGGCTCTCGGGGGAAAGGGAGAAACTGAAGCTTTCTTT. Its translation: CASSLALGGKGETEAFF.

The chain has TRBV7-2 and TRBJ2-1; no clear D. Trimming removed 0 bases at V and 15 bases at J, with 15 bases between. This CDR3 contains 13 residues. Germline V gene data show CDR1 as SGHTA and CDR2 as FQGNSA. The CDR3 sequence is CASSLANSLYRFF. The CDR3, as DNA: TGTGCCAGCAGCTTAGCAAACTCACTGTATCGGTTCTTC. Drawing the rest from reference TRBV7-2 and TRBJ2-1, the complete variable domain is GAGVSQSPSNKVTEKGKDVELRCDPISGHTALYWYRQSLGQGLEFLIYFQGNSAPDKSGLPSDRFSAERTGGSVSTLTIQRTQQEDSAVYLCASSLANSLYRFFGPGTRLTVL.

The V and J genes are TRBV27 and TRBJ2-3; 8 bases line up with TRBD1. This CDR3 contains 14 residues. Germline lookup yields CDR1 MNHEY and CDR2 SMNVEV (reference sequence). V lost 7 bases and J lost 5; bases outside the gene matches: 8. The CDR3 loop reads CASTGRGRVDTQYF. CDR3 bases: TGTGCCAGCACCGGCAGGGGGCGGGTAGATACGCAGTATTTT.

V and J are TRBV5-6 and TRBJ2-7; D is unresolved. This CDR3 contains 12 residues. Trimming cost V 4 bases and J 5 bases, with 10 bases left between them. Germline V gene lookup returns CDR1 SGHDT and CDR2 YYEEEE. CDR3 sequence: CASSLGRDEQYV. The CDR3 DNA reads TGTGCCAGCAGCCTGGGCCGGGACGAGCAGTACGTC.

The V and J genes are TRBV19 and TRBJ1-2, with D possibly matching TRBD1 (6 bases). This CDR3 has 13 residues. V was cut by 7 bases and J by 8 bases, with 17 bases left in between. Germline CDR1 is LNHDA and CDR2 is SQIVND (reference sequence). CDR3 bases: TGTGCCAGTACCGATGGGGGGGCAGGGGGCTACACCTTC. This sequence encodes CASTDGGAGGYTF.

This clone was recorded only once. The chain joins TRBV20-1 to TRBJ1-3, with 7 bases lining up with TRBD1. With 8 bases clipped from V and 2 bases from J, the junction kept 0 bases outside the gene matches. The germline gives CDR1 DFQATT, CDR2 SNEGSKA (reference sequence). The CDR3 runs to 11 residues. CDR3 nucleotides: TGCAGTACAGGGGCTGGAAACACCATATATTTT. Amino acids: CSTGAGNTIYF.

This clone has a single count. In DNA form, the CDR3 reads TGTGCCACCAGTGATTTAGGAGGGGGCCGGGGCTACACCTTC. Its protein product is CATSDLGGGRGYTF. The chain employs TRBV24-1 and TRBJ1-2; TRBD1 aligns across 7 bases. V gave up 1 base and J gave up 8 bases; unmatched junction bases: 6. Germline values: CDR1 KGHDR, CDR2 SFDVKD. This CDR3 region has 14 residues.

V gene TRBV19 combines with J gene TRBJ1-2, with 8 bases that match TRBD1. The germline V gene encodes CDR1 LNHDA and CDR2 SQIVND (reference sequence). The CDR3 contains 15 residues. V lost 6 bases and J lost 2; bases outside the gene matches: 8. CDR3: CASRSQTGANYGYTF. The DNA for the CDR3 is TGTGCCAGTAGGAGTCAGACAGGGGCGAACTATGGCTACACCTTC.

This clone was detected once. V gene TRBV30 combines with J gene TRBJ1-2; tentative D call: TRBD1 (6 bases). Deletions cut 0 bases from V and 4 bases from J, with 12 bases between. This CDR3 contains 14 residues. Germline CDR1 is GTSNPN and CDR2 is SVGIG (reference sequence). CDR3 residues: CAWSVPGDSYGYTF. Here the CDR3 DNA reads TGTGCCTGGAGTGTGCCAGGGGATTCCTATGGCTACACCTTC.

V is TRBV19 and J is TRBJ1-3, with D possibly TRBD1 on 5 matching bases. V lost 5 bases and J lost 3, with 14 bases in between. The CDR3 covers 15 residues. Per the germline V gene, CDR1 is LNHDA and CDR2 is SQIVND (reference sequence). CDR3 in DNA: TGTGCCAGTAGTTTGAACCTGCAGGGTGGAAACACCATATATTTT. Encoded protein: CASSLNLQGGNTIYF.

The gene calls are TRBV6-5 and TRBJ1-2; D remains ambiguous. CDR3 length: 15 residues. Trimming pared 9 bases from V and 8 bases from J, leaving 25 bases between. Per germline, CDR1 MNHEY and CDR2 SVGAGI. CDR3 DNA: TGTGCCAGTAAGGAGGATTCTAGTGGGAAGGGAGGCTACACCTTC. This gives the protein CASKEDSSGKGGYTF.

The chain carries TRBV6-1 and TRBJ2-7; tentative D call: TRBD2 (6 bases). The germline V gene encodes CDR1 MNHNS and CDR2 SASEGT. V lost 2 bases to trimming and J lost 5 bases, with 13 bases between them. The CDR3 runs 14 residues. This CDR3 reads CASSEYPPGDEQYV. DNA of the CDR3: TGTGCCAGCAGTGAATATCCGCCGGGGGACGAGCAGTACGTC.

This clone occurred once. The genes are TRBV9 and TRBJ2-7; TRBD1 agrees at 9 bases. Unmatched junction bases numbered 3, after V lost 4 bases and J lost 1 base. This CDR3 has 14 residues. CDR1 is SGDLS and CDR2 is YYNGEE in the germline V gene. The CDR3 bases are TGTGCCAGCAGCAGGACAGGGGATTCCTACGAGCAGTACGTC. Encoded protein: CASSRTGDSYEQYV.

V usage is TRBV5-1 and J usage is TRBJ2-5; 8 bases map to TRBD2. The CDR3 spans 16 residues. The ends lost 0 bases at V and 1 base at J; junction bases unmatched: 5. Germline CDR1 and CDR2: SGHRS and YFSETQ. The CDR3 is CASSLVRGGTQETQYF. CDR3 nucleotide sequence: TGCGCCAGCAGCTTGGTGCGCGGGGGGACCCAAGAGACCCAGTACTTC.